What follows are 20 T cell receptor beta chains derived from one specimen sequenced in a study of neoadjuvant nivolumab and ipilimumab in lung cancer. Profiling relied on immunoSEQ multiplex PCR, and the TCRdb table lists in-frame clones only, not all of them. In the table there are around 550 clones, under 95% of which are singletons. The material sequenced was tumor tissue, taken before neoadjuvant nivolumab, alone or with ipilimumab. These receptors were obtained from an adult with non-small cell lung cancer. Some clones in this sample may be carry-over from other donors' samples.

This chain joins TRBV9 and TRBJ2-7; tentatively, D is TRBD2 (5 bases). The CDR3 is 15 residues long. The ends were cut back, 0 bases at V and 0 bases at J, with 10 bases in the middle. The germline gives CDR1 SGDLS, CDR2 YYNGEE. The CDR3 bases are TGTGCCAGCAGCGTAGCGGACTCAAGCTCCTACGAGCAGTACTTC. Its protein product is CASSVADSSSYEQYF. Full variable domain (rest looked up from reference TRBV9 and TRBJ2-7): DSGVTQTPKHLITATGQRVTLRCSPRSGDLSVYWYQQSLDQGLQFLIQYYNGEERAKGNILERFSAQQFPDLHSELNLSSLELGDSALYFCASSVADSSSYEQYFGPGTRLTVT.

The rearrangement uses TRBV4-3 and TRBJ2-4, with 8 bases lining up with TRBD1. CDR3 length equals 17 residues. Germline lookup yields CDR1 LGHNA and CDR2 YSLEER. Trimming removed 3 bases from V and 1 base from J; junction bases left unmatched: 8. CDR3 in DNA: TGCGCCAGCAGCCAGGACAGGGCCCACCCGGCCAAAAACATTCAGTACTTC. This gives the protein CASSQDRAHPAKNIQYF.

Points on this clone: The junction departs from the called germline gene at one end, perhaps through a read error. This chain uses TRBV30 with TRBJ2-6; 7 nucleotides agree with TRBD1. The CDR3 covers 17 residues. From germline, CDR1 is GTSNPN and CDR2 SVGIG (reference sequence). CDR3 in DNA: TGTGCTTGGAGTGTTACGGGACAGCGCTCTGGGGCCAACGTCCTGACTTTC. This translates into CAWSVTGQRSGANVLTF. Full variable domain (remainder filled in from reference TRBV30 and TRBJ2-6): SQTIHQWPATLVQPVGSPLSLECTVEGTSNPNLYWYRQAAGRGLQLLFYSVGIGQISSEVPQNLSASRPQDRQFILSSKKLLLSDSGFYLCAWSVTGQRSGANVLTFGAGSRLTVL.

The J gene is TRBJ2-1, the V gene TRBV7-9; 8 bases are shared with TRBD2. V lost 8 bases and J lost 7; bases outside the gene matches: 10. The CDR3 length is 14 residues. Germline CDR1 and CDR2: SEHNR and FQNEAQ (reference sequence). CDR3 sequence (DNA): TGTGCCAGCTCTCCGGGACTAGTCCTAAATGAGCAGTTCTTC. Amino acids: CASSPGLVLNEQFF. Looking up the rest from reference TRBV7-9 and TRBJ2-1 gives the full variable domain: DTGVSQNPRHKITKRGQNVTFRCDPISEHNRLYWYRQTLGQGPEFLTYFQNEAQLEKSRLLSDRFSAERPKGSFSTLEIQRTEQGDSAMYLCASSPGLVLNEQFFGPGTRLTVL.

The chain couples TRBV9 to TRBJ1-1; D may be TRBD1 (6 bases). The CDR3 length is 14 residues. V was clipped by 0 bases and J by 6 bases, with 12 bases between them. Germline V gives CDR1 SGDLS, CDR2 YYNGEE. CDR3 amino acids: CASSVATGFAEAFF. The DNA of the CDR3 is TGTGCCAGCAGCGTAGCTACAGGGTTCGCTGAAGCTTTCTTT.

This chain connects TRBV21-1 to TRBJ2-3; TRBD2 was called by the table and not checked on the DNA. TRBV21-1 is marked as a pseudogene. This CDR3 comprises 20 residues. CDR3 protein: CASSKASRGSGRHGTDTQYF. CDR3 DNA: TGTGCCAGCAGCAAAGCGTCGAGGGGGAGCGGGAGGCACGGCACAGATACGCAGTATTTT.

J is TRBJ2-5 and V is TRBV5-1, with TRBD2 matching 11 bases. This CDR3 has 16 amino acids. V shed 4 bases and J 4 bases; nucleotides not matched to a gene: 9. Germline values: CDR1 SGHRS, CDR2 YFSETQ. The CDR3 sequence is CASSPGRGLAGETQYF. The DNA for the CDR3 is TGCGCCAGCAGCCCGGGTCGTGGACTAGCGGGAGAGACCCAGTACTTC. The entire variable domain, with the rest obtained from reference TRBV5-1 and TRBJ2-5, is as follows: KAGVTQTPRYLIKTRGQQVTLSCSPISGHRSVSWYQQTPGQGLQFLFEYFSETQRNKGNFPGRFSGRQFSNSRSEMNVSTLELGDSALYLCASSPGRGLAGETQYFGPGTRLLVL.

The J gene is TRBJ2-7, the V gene TRBV6-1; TRBD2 matches at 8 bases. The CDR3 extends over 14 amino acids. Looked up from germline, CDR1 is MNHNS and CDR2 is SASEGT. Trimming removed 6 bases from V and 2 bases from J; junction bases left unmatched: 6. This CDR3 is CASSPGLAPYEQYF. CDR3 coding DNA: TGTGCCAGCAGCCCTGGACTAGCACCCTACGAGCAGTACTTC.

This sequence joins TRBV4-1 and TRBJ2-3, with 9 bases identical to TRBD1. This CDR3 region has 17 residues. CDR1 is MGHRA and CDR2 is YSYEKL in the germline V gene. The trim removed 6 bases at V and 3 bases at J, leaving 13 bases unmatched. CDR3: CASRRRPPGQGTDTQYF. CDR3 nucleotides: TGCGCCAGCAGACGGAGGCCCCCGGGACAGGGAACAGATACGCAGTATTTT.

This chain connects TRBV9 to TRBJ2-1, with D tentatively TRBD1 (7 bases). Deletions cut 3 bases from V and 3 bases from J, with 13 bases between. Germline loops: CDR1 SGDLS, CDR2 YYNGEE. CDR3 size: 15 residues. This CDR3 reads CASSEGGQSYNEQFF. The CDR3 DNA sequence: TGTGCCAGCAGCGAGGGGGGACAGAGCTACAATGAGCAGTTCTTC.

This clone was detected a few times. CDR3 DNA sequence: TGCAGCGTTGTAGGGAAACGGGGTCAAGAGACCCAGTACTTC. This encodes CSVVGKRGQETQYF. This chain connects TRBV29-1 to TRBJ2-5; TRBD2 is a possible D gene (5 bases). The V and J ends lost 4 bases and 2 bases respectively, with 14 bases between them. The CDR3 totals 14 residues. CDR1 and CDR2 (germline): SQVTM, ANQGSEA.

The CDR3 DNA reads TGTGCCAGCAGCTTGAATGCAGTCTACACTGAAGCTTTCTTT. Its translation is CASSLNAVYTEAFF. The chain recombines TRBV5-4 with TRBJ1-1; unclear D gene. V lost 1 base to trimming and J lost 3 bases, with 10 bases between them. Germline CDR1 SGHNT, CDR2 YYREEE (reference sequence). The CDR3 covers 14 residues. Together with reference TRBV5-4 and TRBJ1-1, the CDR3 gives the full variable domain: ETGVTQSPTHLIKTRGQQVTLRCSSQSGHNTVSWYQQALGQGPQFIFQYYREEENGRGNFPPRFSGLQFPNYSSELNVNALELDDSALYLCASSLNAVYTEAFFGQGTRLTVV.

The V and J genes are TRBV6-5 and TRBJ1-1, with D maybe TRBD1 (5 bases). The CDR3 consists of 16 residues. V dropped 1 base and J dropped 1 base, with 13 bases sitting between them. Looked up from germline, CDR1 is MNHEY and CDR2 is SVGAGI. CDR3 in amino acids: CASSYWAGLTNTEAFF. DNA of the CDR3: TGTGCCAGCAGTTACTGGGCAGGGCTTACGAACACTGAAGCTTTCTTT.

The J gene is TRBJ2-5, the V gene TRBV4-3; 10 bases are a match to TRBD2. V was clipped by 1 base and J by 6 bases; unmatched bases: 5. This CDR3 has 15 residues. The germline CDR1 and CDR2 sequences are LGHNA and YSLEER. In DNA, the CDR3 is TGCGCCAGCAGCCAAGGTCCTAGCGGGAGCAAGACCCAGTACTTC. As protein: CASSQGPSGSKTQYF.

The CDR3 DNA sequence: TGTGCCAGCAGCTCATCCCTGGGCCCGTACGAGCAGTACTTC. Amino acids: CASSSSLGPYEQYF. The chain joins TRBV7-2 to TRBJ2-7; no clear D gene. Trimming cost V 4 bases and J 4 bases, with 14 bases left between them. CDR3 size: 14 residues. The germline V gene encodes CDR1 SGHTA and CDR2 FQGNSA.

In DNA form, the CDR3 reads TGCGCCAGCAGCTGGGGAGGGGGGAAGAACTATGGCTACACCTTC. Its protein product is CASSWGGGKNYGYTF. The chain is built from TRBV5-1 and TRBJ1-2; tentative D call: TRBD1 (6 bases). V lost 3 bases and J lost 2, with 14 bases in between. Germline CDR1 is SGHRS and CDR2 is YFSETQ. The CDR3 loop spans 15 amino acids.

V is TRBV4-1 and J is TRBJ2-1; D uncertain. CDR1 and CDR2 (germline): MGHRA, YSYEKL. The CDR3 is 18 residues long. V dropped 6 bases and J dropped 6 bases, with 27 bases sitting between them. The CDR3 is CASSQYEFSAVGLNEQFF. DNA of the CDR3: TGCGCCAGCAGTCAATACGAGTTTAGTGCGGTCGGGCTCAATGAGCAGTTCTTC.

In this sample, this clone turned up a few times. V is TRBV5-1 and J is TRBJ1-1; TRBD1 matches 7 bases. Trimming at V came to 1 base and at J to 7 bases, leaving 7 bases not matched to a gene. Germline CDR1 SGHRS, CDR2 YFSETQ. CDR3 length: 14 residues. CDR3: CASSLIGQAGEAFF. The CDR3 DNA reads as TGCGCCAGCAGCTTGATCGGACAGGCCGGTGAAGCTTTCTTT.

The chain links TRBV10-2 to TRBJ2-1; D uncertain. The CDR3 contains 13 residues. The V gene lost 6 bases and the J gene lost 2 bases, with 8 bases spanning the gap. Germline V gene data show CDR1 as WSHSY and CDR2 as SAAADI. The CDR3 region is CASRPLAYNEQFF. The CDR3 region has the DNA TGCGCCAGCAGACCCCTAGCCTACAATGAGCAGTTCTTC.

V usage is TRBV6-1 and J usage is TRBJ2-6; D possibly corresponds to TRBD1 (5 bases). Trimming shortened V by 2 bases and J by 4 bases, and 18 bases separated the two germline ends. The CDR3 runs to 18 residues. Germline V CDR1 and CDR2: MNHNS, SASEGT. The CDR3 region has the DNA TGTGCCAGCAGTGAAAGGTTCGGACAAGCGTGGGGGGCCAACGTCCTGACTTTC. Translating it yields CASSERFGQAWGANVLTF.